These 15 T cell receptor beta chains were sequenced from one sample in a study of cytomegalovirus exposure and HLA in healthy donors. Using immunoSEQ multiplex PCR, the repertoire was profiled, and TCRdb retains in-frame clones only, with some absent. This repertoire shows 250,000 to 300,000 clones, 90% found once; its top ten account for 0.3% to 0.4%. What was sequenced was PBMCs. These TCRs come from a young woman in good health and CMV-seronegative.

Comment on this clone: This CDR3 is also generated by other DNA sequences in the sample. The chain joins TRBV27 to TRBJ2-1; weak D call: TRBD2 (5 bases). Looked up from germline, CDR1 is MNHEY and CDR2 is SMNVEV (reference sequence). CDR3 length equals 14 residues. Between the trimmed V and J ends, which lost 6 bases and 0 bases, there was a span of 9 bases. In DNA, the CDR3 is TGTGCCAGCAGCTTACGGGGCTCCTACAATGAGCAGTTCTTC. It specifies CASSLRGSYNEQFF.

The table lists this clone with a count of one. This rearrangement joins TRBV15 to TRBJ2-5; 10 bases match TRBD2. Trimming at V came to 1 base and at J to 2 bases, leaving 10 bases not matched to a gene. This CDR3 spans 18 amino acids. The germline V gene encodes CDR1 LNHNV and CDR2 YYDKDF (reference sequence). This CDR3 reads CATSRVPSGGAAQETQYF. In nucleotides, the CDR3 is TGTGCCACCAGCAGAGTTCCAAGCGGGGGGGCGGCTCAAGAGACCCAGTACTTC. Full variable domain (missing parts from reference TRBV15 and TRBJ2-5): DAMVIQNPRYQVTQFGKPVTLSCSQTLNHNVMYWYQQKSSQAPKLLFHYYDKDFNNEADTPDNFQSRRPNTSFCFLDIRSPGLGDTAMYLCATSRVPSGGAAQETQYFGPGTRLLVL.

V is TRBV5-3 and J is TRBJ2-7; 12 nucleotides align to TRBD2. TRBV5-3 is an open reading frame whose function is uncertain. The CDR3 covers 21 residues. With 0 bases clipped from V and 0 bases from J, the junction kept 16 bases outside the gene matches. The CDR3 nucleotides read TGTGCCAGAAGCTTGGCCAAGTTTTGGGACCGGACTAGCGGGAACTCCTACGAGCAGTACGTC. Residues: CARSLAKFWDRTSGNSYEQYV.

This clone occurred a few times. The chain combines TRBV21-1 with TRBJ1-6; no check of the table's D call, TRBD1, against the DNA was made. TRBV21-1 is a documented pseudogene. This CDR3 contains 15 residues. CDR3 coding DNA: TGTGCCAGCAGCAAAGGAGGCCAGGGGAATTCACCCCTCCACTTT. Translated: CASSKGGQGNSPLHF.

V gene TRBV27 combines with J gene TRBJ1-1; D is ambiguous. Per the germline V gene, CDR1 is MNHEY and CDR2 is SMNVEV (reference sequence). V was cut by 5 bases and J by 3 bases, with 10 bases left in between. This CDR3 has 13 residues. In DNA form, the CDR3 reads TGTGCCAGCAGTCCCAACATCGACACTGAAGCTTTCTTT. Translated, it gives CASSPNIDTEAFF.

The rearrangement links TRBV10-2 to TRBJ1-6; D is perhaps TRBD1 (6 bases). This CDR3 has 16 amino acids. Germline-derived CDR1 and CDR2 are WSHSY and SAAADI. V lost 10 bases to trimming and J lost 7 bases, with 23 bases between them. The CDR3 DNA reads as TGCGCCACCGCGATTAGACAGGTAGAACTGAATTCACCCCTCCACTTT. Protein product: CATAIRQVELNSPLHF.

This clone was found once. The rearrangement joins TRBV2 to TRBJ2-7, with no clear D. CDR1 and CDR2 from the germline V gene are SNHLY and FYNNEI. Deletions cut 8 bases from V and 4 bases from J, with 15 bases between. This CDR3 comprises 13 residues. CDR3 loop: CASQTYPLYEQYF. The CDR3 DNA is TGTGCCAGCCAGACTTATCCTCTTTACGAGCAGTACTTC.

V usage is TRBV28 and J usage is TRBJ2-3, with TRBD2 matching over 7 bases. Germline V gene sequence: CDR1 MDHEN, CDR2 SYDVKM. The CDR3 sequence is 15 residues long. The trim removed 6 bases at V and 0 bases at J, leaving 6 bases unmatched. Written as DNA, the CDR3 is TGTGCCAGCAGCCAACCTAGCGGCAGCACAGATACGCAGTATTTT. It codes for CASSQPSGSTDTQYF.

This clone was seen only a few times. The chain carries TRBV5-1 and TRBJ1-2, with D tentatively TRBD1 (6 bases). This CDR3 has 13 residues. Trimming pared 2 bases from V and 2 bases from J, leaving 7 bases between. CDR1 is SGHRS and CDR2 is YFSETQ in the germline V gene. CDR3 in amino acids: CASSFDRNYGYTF. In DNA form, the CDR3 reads TGCGCCAGCAGCTTTGACAGGAACTATGGCTACACCTTC.

CDR3 residues: CASSLRSGQEYEQYF. CDR3 DNA: TGTGCCAGCAGCTTACGCTCGGGACAGGAGTACGAGCAGTACTTC. V gene TRBV7-3 combines with J gene TRBJ2-7; 8 bases agree with TRBD1. CDR3 size: 15 residues. V was clipped by 2 bases and J by 4 bases; unmatched bases: 7. The germline gives CDR1 SGHTA, CDR2 FQGTGA.

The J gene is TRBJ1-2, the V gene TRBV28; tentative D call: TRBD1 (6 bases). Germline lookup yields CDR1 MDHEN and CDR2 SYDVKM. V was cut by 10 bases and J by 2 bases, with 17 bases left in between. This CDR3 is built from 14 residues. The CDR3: CATRRQASNYGYTF. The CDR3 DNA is TGTGCCACGCGCAGACAGGCCTCAAACTATGGCTACACCTTC.

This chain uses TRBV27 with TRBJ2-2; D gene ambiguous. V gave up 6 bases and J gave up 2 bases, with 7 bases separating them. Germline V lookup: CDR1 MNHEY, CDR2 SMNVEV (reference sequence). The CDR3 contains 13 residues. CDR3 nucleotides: TGTGCCAGCAGGGAGCACAACACCGGGGAGCTGTTTTTT. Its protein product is CASREHNTGELFF.

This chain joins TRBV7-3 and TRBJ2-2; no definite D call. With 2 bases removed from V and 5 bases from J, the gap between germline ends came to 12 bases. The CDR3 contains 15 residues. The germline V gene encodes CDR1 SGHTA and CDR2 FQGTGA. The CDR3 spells CASSLSLLGTGELFF. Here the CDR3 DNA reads TGTGCCAGCAGCTTATCCCTGCTAGGAACCGGGGAGCTGTTTTTT.

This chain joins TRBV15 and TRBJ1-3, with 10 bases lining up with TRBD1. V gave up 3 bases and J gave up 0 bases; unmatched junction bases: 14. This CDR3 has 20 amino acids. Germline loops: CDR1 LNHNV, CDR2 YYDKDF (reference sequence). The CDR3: CATSSSLGTGAKDSGNTIYF. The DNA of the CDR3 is TGTGCCACCAGCAGTTCCCTCGGGACAGGGGCGAAGGACTCTGGAAACACCATATATTTT.

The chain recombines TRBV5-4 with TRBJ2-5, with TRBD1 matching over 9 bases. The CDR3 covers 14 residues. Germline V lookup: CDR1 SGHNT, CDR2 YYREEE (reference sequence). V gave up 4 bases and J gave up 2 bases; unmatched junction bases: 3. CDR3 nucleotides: TGTGCCAGCAGCCTCGGGACAGGGCAAGAGACCCAGTACTTC. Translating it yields CASSLGTGQETQYF.